This T cell receptor (beta chain) was found in a study of long-term antiretroviral therapy in people with HIV. Study-level information: Samples collected earliest predate the 2015 immediate-ART recommendation by about a decade.

The assay used was immunoSEQ (version v3.0), run at survey level. Assay: immunoSEQ multiplex PCR; the TCRdb copy retains only in-frame clones and omits some. Among 31,000 or so clones, roughly 96% were seen once, and the ten largest hold around 2%. The CDR3 sequence is 15 residues long. Germline V gene sequence: CDR1 MNHNS, CDR2 SASEGT. Trimming cost V 4 bases and J 5 bases, with 17 bases left between them. The rearrangement uses TRBV6-1 and TRBJ1-1; D is perhaps TRBD1 (5 bases). The source material was unsorted PBMCs, sampled 6.5 to 6.6 years after starting antiretroviral therapy. The clonotype originates from a man aged 30-40 years with HIV. The CDR3: CASSVGWGGVTEAFF. CDR3 DNA: TGTGCCAGCAGTGTGGGCTGGGGGGGGGTTACTGAAGCTTTCTTT.